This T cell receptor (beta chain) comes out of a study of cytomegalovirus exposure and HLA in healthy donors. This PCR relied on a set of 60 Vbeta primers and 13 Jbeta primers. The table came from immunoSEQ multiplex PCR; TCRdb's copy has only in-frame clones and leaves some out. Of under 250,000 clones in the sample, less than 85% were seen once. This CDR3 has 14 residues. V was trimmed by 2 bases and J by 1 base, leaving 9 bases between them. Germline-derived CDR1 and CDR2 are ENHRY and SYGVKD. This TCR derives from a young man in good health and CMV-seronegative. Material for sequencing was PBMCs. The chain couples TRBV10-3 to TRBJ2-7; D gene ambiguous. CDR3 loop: CAISEGITSYEQYF. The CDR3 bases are TGTGCCATCAGTGAGGGTATTACTTCCTACGAGCAGTACTTC.